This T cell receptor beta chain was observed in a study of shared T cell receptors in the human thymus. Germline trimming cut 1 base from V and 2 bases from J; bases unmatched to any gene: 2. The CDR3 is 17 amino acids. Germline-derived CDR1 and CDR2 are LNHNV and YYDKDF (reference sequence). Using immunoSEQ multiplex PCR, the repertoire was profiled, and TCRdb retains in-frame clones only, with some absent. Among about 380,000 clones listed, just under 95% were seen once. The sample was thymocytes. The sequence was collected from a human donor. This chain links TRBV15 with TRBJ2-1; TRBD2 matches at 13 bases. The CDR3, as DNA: TGTGCCACCAGCAGAGGACTAGCGGGAGGAACCTACAATGAGCAGTTCTTC. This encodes CATSRGLAGGTYNEQFF.